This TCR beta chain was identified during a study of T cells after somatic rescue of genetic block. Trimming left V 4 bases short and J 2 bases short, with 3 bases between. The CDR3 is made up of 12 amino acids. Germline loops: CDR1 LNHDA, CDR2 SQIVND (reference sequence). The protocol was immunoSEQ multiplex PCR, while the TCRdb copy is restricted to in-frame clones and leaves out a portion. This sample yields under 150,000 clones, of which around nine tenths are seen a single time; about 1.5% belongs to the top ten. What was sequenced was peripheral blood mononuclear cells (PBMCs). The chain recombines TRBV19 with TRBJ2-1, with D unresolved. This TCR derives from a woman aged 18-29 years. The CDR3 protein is CASSTPYNEQFF. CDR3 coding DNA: TGTGCCAGTAGTACCCCCTACAATGAGCAGTTCTTC.